This T cell receptor beta chain was sequenced for a study of T cells in narcolepsy. TCRdb's copy holds only in-frame clones and misses some; the assay was immunoSEQ multiplex PCR. The sample shows tens of thousands of clones, about 76% of them seen only once. The junction had 4 bases not matched to a gene; V was cut back by 6 bases and J by 6 bases. Germline V gene lookup returns CDR1 SGHAT and CDR2 FQNNGV. The CDR3 spans 12 residues. The clonotype comes from a human donor with narcolepsy. The chain links TRBV11-2 to TRBJ1-1; 7 nucleotides line up with TRBD1. Sequencing was performed on CD45RA- memory CD4+ T cells from PBMCs. The CDR3: CASRHDRAEAFF. Written as DNA, the CDR3 is TGTGCCAGCAGACATGACAGGGCTGAAGCTTTCTTT.